These 11 T cell receptor beta chains were all obtained from the same sample, sequenced in a study of T cell responses to AZD1222 COVID-19 vaccine. The table came from immunoSEQ multiplex PCR; TCRdb's copy has only in-frame clones and leaves some out. The table includes about 80,000 clones, 75% to 90% detected once. The specimen comprised peripheral blood, sampled 28 days after the second AZD1222 dose. The receptors come from an adult who received the AZD1222 COVID-19 vaccine.

This clone was counted a single time. V usage is TRBV7-6 and J usage is TRBJ2-7; 10 bases line up with TRBD1. Trimming cost V 1 base and J 1 base; bases outside gene matches: 4. CDR1 and CDR2 (germline): SGHVS, FNYEAQ. This CDR3 is built from 16 residues. The CDR3 DNA is TGTGCCAGCAGCTTAGGAGGGACAGGGGTATCCTACGAGCAGTACTTC. Translating it yields CASSLGGTGVSYEQYF.

The sample holds one count of this clone. This chain joins TRBV30 and TRBJ2-3; D is uncertain. Germline V gene lookup returns CDR1 GTSNPN and CDR2 SVGIG (reference sequence). V lost 0 bases, J lost 4 bases, and 5 bases lay in between. The CDR3 sequence is 12 residues long. DNA of the CDR3: TGTGCCTGGAGTGTAGTCCCAGATACGCAGTATTTT. Translating it yields CAWSVVPDTQYF. Supplemented by reference TRBV30 and TRBJ2-3, the full variable domain reads SQTIHQWPATLVQPVGSPLSLECTVEGTSNPNLYWYRQAAGRGLQLLFYSVGIGQISSEVPQNLSASRPQDRQFILSSKKLLLSDSGFYLCAWSVVPDTQYFGPGTRLTVL.

The chain uses TRBV25-1 and TRBJ1-3; D is perhaps TRBD1 (5 bases). The germline V gene encodes CDR1 MGHDK and CDR2 SYGVNS. The V and J ends lost 1 base and 0 bases respectively, with 10 bases between them. The CDR3 is 16 amino acids. The CDR3 region is CASSEFGGLSGNTIYF. For the CDR3, the DNA is TGTGCCAGCAGTGAATTTGGGGGTCTCTCTGGAAACACCATATATTTT. Together with reference TRBV25-1 and TRBJ1-3, the CDR3 gives the full variable domain: EADIYQTPRYLVIGTGKKITLECSQTMGHDKMYWYQQDPGMELHLIHYSYGVNSTEKGDLSSESTVSRIRTEHFPLTLESARPSHTSQYLCASSEFGGLSGNTIYFGEGSWLTVV.

The V and J genes are TRBV10-1 and TRBJ2-7; D not certain. V was shortened by 5 bases and J by 2 bases, with 13 bases between the two germline ends. The CDR3 sequence is 14 residues long. Germline assignment: CDR1 WNHNN and CDR2 SYGVQD (reference sequence). The CDR3 reads CASSPIDGTYEQYF. The DNA of the CDR3 is TGCGCCAGCAGTCCTATCGACGGTACCTACGAGCAGTACTTC.

This clone was recorded only once. The V gene is TRBV28, the J gene TRBJ1-2; D is unresolved. The germline CDR1 and CDR2 sequences are MDHEN and SYDVKM. V gave up 4 bases and J gave up 6 bases, with 21 bases separating them. This CDR3 has 16 residues. This CDR3 is CASSSRGAAWANGYTF. CDR3 bases: TGTGCCAGCAGTTCCCGGGGAGCAGCTTGGGCCAATGGCTACACCTTC.

The chain is built from TRBV7-6 and TRBJ2-5, with 8 bases identical to TRBD1. Germline CDR1 is SGHVS and CDR2 is FNYEAQ. The CDR3 totals 17 residues. J was trimmed by 2 bases and V by 5 bases; bases with no gene match: 13. The DNA of the CDR3 is TGTGCCAGCAGCCAACGGGACGCCAGGGGGCCTCAAGAGACCCAGTACTTC. Protein sequence: CASSQRDARGPQETQYF.

The chain combines TRBV29-1 with TRBJ2-1; unclear D gene. This CDR3 is 11 amino acids long. Germline V gene lookup returns CDR1 SQVTM and CDR2 ANQGSEA. The V end lost 6 bases, the J end lost 9 bases, and 12 bases lay between the germline ends. The CDR3 DNA is TGCAGCGTCGCCGTAGCTAGTGAGCAGTTCTTC. It codes for CSVAVASEQFF.

V and J are TRBV5-4 and TRBJ2-3, with 9 nucleotides matching TRBD2. This CDR3 spans 15 amino acids. V was clipped by 4 bases and J by 9 bases; unmatched bases: 12. CDR1 SGHNT and CDR2 YYREEE come from the germline V gene (reference sequence). CDR3 in amino acids: CASSVAGELFPTQYF. In nucleotides, the CDR3 is TGTGCCAGCAGCGTAGCGGGGGAGTTATTTCCGACGCAGTATTTT. Supplemented by reference TRBV5-4 and TRBJ2-3, the full variable domain reads ETGVTQSPTHLIKTRGQQVTLRCSSQSGHNTVSWYQQALGQGPQFIFQYYREEENGRGNFPPRFSGLQFPNYSSELNVNALELDDSALYLCASSVAGELFPTQYFGPGTRLTVL.

This clone has only one observation. This rearrangement joins TRBV4-1 to TRBJ2-1; 7 nucleotides match TRBD1. Germline V lookup: CDR1 MGHRA, CDR2 YSYEKL. The CDR3 covers 16 residues. The V and J ends lost 2 bases and 3 bases, in that order; junction bases with no gene match: 7. CDR3 sequence reads: CASSQIPGQNYNEQFF. CDR3 DNA: TGCGCCAGCAGCCAAATTCCGGGACAGAACTACAATGAGCAGTTCTTC.

The V gene is TRBV28, the J gene TRBJ1-6; tentatively, D is TRBD1 (5 bases). Germline values: CDR1 MDHEN, CDR2 SYDVKM. This CDR3 region has 18 residues. The ends were cut back, 3 bases at V and 1 base at J, with 16 bases in the middle. CDR3 in amino acids: CASSFWGFGGSYNSPLHF. The DNA of the CDR3 is TGTGCCAGCAGTTTTTGGGGTTTTGGGGGGTCCTATAATTCACCCCTCCACTTT. The entire variable domain, with the rest obtained from reference TRBV28 and TRBJ1-6, is as follows: DVKVTQSSRYLVKRTGEKVFLECVQDMDHENMFWYRQDPGLGLRLIYFSYDVKMKEKGDIPEGYSVSREKKERFSLILESASTNQTSMYLCASSFWGFGGSYNSPLHFGNGTRLTVT.

DNA of the CDR3: TGTGCCAGTAGCCATGCCCCCACTTACGAGCAGTACTTC. Residues: CASSHAPTYEQYF. The V gene is TRBV19, the J gene TRBJ2-7; D uncertain. This CDR3 has 13 amino acids. Germline V gene data show CDR1 as LNHDA and CDR2 as SQIVND (reference sequence). Trimming left V 6 bases short and J 4 bases short, with 13 bases between.